This paragraph covers one T cell receptor (beta chain) sequence. Its antigen remains unidentified. The limits of the CDR3 on the DNA are not certain, so only TCRdb's listed CDR3 is given. This sample stems from a study of neurological immune-mediated disorders. Study-level findings and limits: In HTLV-1-associated myelopathy, TCR clonal expansion was greatest, and in multiple sclerosis it was least, below healthy controls.

Per the germline V gene, CDR1 is SGHDT and CDR2 is YYEEEE. The CDR3 is made up of 14 amino acids, end residues included. As for the cDNA, it was generated by 5'RACE with 10-nucleotide random UMIs. Via MiXCR, TCRdb re-called the 5' RACE reads, giving one row per CDR3 protein. The table shows tens of thousands of distinct CDR3 sequences, with about an eighth occurring only once. This receptor was obtained from a woman aged 55-70 years with HTLV-1-associated myelopathy (HAM/TSP). The chain links TRBV5-6 to TRBJ2-2; the table's TRBD1 call for D was not verified on the DNA. Sequencing input: PBMCs. CDR3 sequence reads: CASSPTVNTGSCFF.